The 5 T cell receptor beta chains below come from one sample, sequenced in a study of glioma-infiltrating T cells. TCR alpha and beta CDR3 regions were amplified from RNA using iRepertoire nested multiplex PCR. TCRdb ran MiXCR on the multiplex PCR reads and lists one entry per CDR3 protein. The data hold roughly 350,000 distinct CDR3 sequences, with more than 35% observed a single time. Sequencing was performed on glioma tissue, nonneoplastic brain tissue, or PBMCs (not recorded which). Receptors originate from a human donor with low-grade glioma or glioblastoma, undergoing nonglioma brain surgery, or in good health (not recorded which).

This clonotype was seen only once. The rearrangement uses TRBV6-2 or TRBV6-3 and TRBJ1-5, with D possibly being TRBD1 (6 bases). Trimming cost V 10 bases and J 13 bases, with 20 bases left between them. CDR3 length: 12 amino acids. Germline loops: CDR1 MNHEY, CDR2 SVGEGT. The CDR3 DNA reads as TGTGCCACCCGGGACATCAATCAGCTTCAGCATTTT. Protein product: CATRDINQLQHF.

CDR3 sequence reads: CVSSPLAGAYNEQFF. The CDR3 region has the DNA TGTGTTAGCAGTCCTCTAGCGGGAGCCTACAATGAGCAGTTCTTC. V is TRBV6-4 and J is TRBJ2-1; 10 positions agree with TRBD2. This CDR3 spans 15 amino acids. CDR1 and CDR2 from the germline V gene are MRHNA and SNTAGT.

The table lists this clonotype with many counts. The chain joins TRBV28 to TRBJ1-5; D is ambiguous. The CDR3 sequence is 14 residues long. CDR1 and CDR2 from the germline V gene are MDHEN and SYDVKM. Trimming pared 8 bases from V and 1 base from J, leaving 12 bases between. The CDR3 protein is CASGVIWSNQPQHF. Here the CDR3 DNA reads TGTGCCAGCGGAGTTATATGGAGCAATCAGCCCCAGCATTTT.

Of note for this clonotype: A read error is possible here, since a much larger clone lies one base away. This sequence joins TRBV27 and TRBJ2-7; 7 bases are shared with TRBD2. Germline CDR1 MNHEY, CDR2 SMNVEV (reference sequence). V trimming: 4 bases; J trimming: 2 bases; junction bases outside the gene matches: 8. The CDR3 extends over 15 amino acids. DNA of the CDR3: TGTGCCAGCAGTTCCGGGGACTACGGGGCCTACGAGCAGTACTTC. Amino acid sequence: CASSSGDYGAYEQYF.

The CDR3 region is CAISVSSGLYEQYF. Written as DNA, the CDR3 is TGTGCCATCAGTGTCTCTAGCGGCCTCTACGAGCAGTACTTC. The chain carries TRBV10-3 and TRBJ2-7; 7 nucleotides line up with TRBD2. CDR3 length: 14 residues. The V segment lost 4 bases and the J segment 3 bases; nucleotides outside the gene matches: 6. Germline assignment: CDR1 ENHRY and CDR2 SYGVKD.